This T cell receptor beta chain was observed in a study of a mutant IDH1 vaccine in newly diagnosed glioma. Study overall: Initiation of the vaccine course occurred 4-6 weeks after radiotherapy alone, or alongside temozolomide cycles. Treatment recipients were approximately 60% male and around 40% female, and their mean age was roughly 40 years.

V lost 4 bases to trimming and J lost 4 bases; unmatched junction nucleotides: 7. Germline CDR1 reads SGHRS; CDR2 reads YFSETQ. There are 14 residues in the CDR3. As regards this clone: Its antigen is currently unknown.

Data came from immunoSEQ multiplex PCR; TCRdb stores just in-frame clones and leaves some out. The profile shows approximately 64,000 clones, 65% to 85% of them singletons. Time point indicated: week 11, during vaccination. What each vaccine dose contained was 300 ug of mutant IDH1 20-mer peptide, accompanied by topical imiquimod. New WHO grade 3 or 4 astrocytomas that were IDH1-mutant and ATRX-lost occurred in the donors. The chain couples TRBV5-1 to TRBJ1-2; TRBD1 aligns across 7 bases. The sequence derives from a woman between 45 and 65 years old with glioma. The sequences come from PBMCs, collected from a glioma patient whose treatment included an IDH1 peptide vaccine. The CDR3 protein is CASSHSGTAYGYTF. The CDR3 DNA reads as TGCGCCAGCAGCCACTCTGGGACAGCCTATGGCTACACCTTC.